What follows is one T cell receptor beta chain and its context. With 5 bases clipped from V and 8 bases from J, the junction kept 6 bases outside the gene matches. Germline V gene lookup returns CDR1 PRHDT and CDR2 FYEKMQ (reference sequence). The CDR3 sequence is 14 residues long. This specimen comes from a study of blood T cell repertoires in COVID-19. Turning to the study itself: Both acute and convalescent COVID-19 samples were obtained from the United States, Italy and Spain.

The assay was immunoSEQ multiplex PCR, and TCRdb's table has in-frame clones only and misses some. This table has under 200,000 clones, about 85% appearing once. This sequence was found in a man between 60 and 75 years old with acute or convalescent COVID-19. Material for sequencing was peripheral blood. V and J are TRBV13 and TRBJ2-6; TRBD1 aligns across 7 bases. The CDR3 is CASSPGQRTNVLTF. DNA for the CDR3: TGTGCCAGCAGCCCGGGACAGAGGACCAACGTCCTGACTTTC. The full variable domain, in which reference TRBV13 and TRBJ2-6 provide the parts outside the CDR3, is AAGVIQSPRHLIKEKRETATLKCYPIPRHDTVYWYQQGPGQDPQFLISFYEKMQSDKGSIPDRFSAQQFSDYHSELNMSSLELGDSALYFCASSPGQRTNVLTFGAGSRLTVL.